At least ten counts were recorded for the clone carrying this T cell receptor (beta chain). The record originates from a study of tumor-infiltrating lymphocytes in primary liver carcinoma. The investigators made TCR beta cDNA from approximately 0.5 ug total RNA, using a constant-region primer. Employing slightly modified ARM-PCR, three nested multiplex PCR rounds were run, and these gave rise to the TCR beta libraries. Investigators reported that the first two PCR rounds, at about 11 cycles each, used TRBV1-TRBV30 forward primers with a C-beta reverse primer. TCRdb re-called the multiplex PCR reads through MiXCR, storing one row per CDR3 protein. The sample carries roughly 330,000 distinct CDR3 sequences, less than 70% recorded once. They got blood RNA out of unsorted whole blood and also pulled out germline DNA. The CDR3 spans 14 residues. Germline-derived CDR1 and CDR2 are ENHRY and SYGVKD. The V segment lost 6 bases and the J segment 3 bases; nucleotides outside the gene matches: 6.

V and J are TRBV10-3 and TRBJ2-5; TRBD1 agrees at 8 bases. The specimen sequenced was peripheral blood. The clonotype originates from a man in his forties with primary liver carcinoma and hepatitis B virus infection. CDR3 bases: TGTGCCATCAGCAGACAGGGGTCAAAAGAGACCCAGTACTTC. This encodes CAISRQGSKETQYF.